The 30 T cell receptor beta chains below come from one sample, sequenced in a study of blood T cells in healthy people across ages. Together with a sample-barcoded 5' primer, a J-beta primer mix was included in a second PCR lasting about 7 to 11 cycles. TCRdb re-called the 5' RACE reads with MiXCR, one entry per CDR3 protein. This table holds under 2,000,000 distinct CDR3 sequences, around half found once. The sample comprised blood. The receptors were sampled from a woman in her 40s in good health.

In DNA form, the CDR3 reads TGTGCCAGCGGCCTGGGACGGAGACAAGAGACCCAGTACTTC. It translates to CASGLGRRQETQYF. The chain uses TRBV12-3 or TRBV12-4 and TRBJ2-5; D is possibly TRBD1 or TRBD2 (5 bases each). The V gene lost 8 bases and the J gene lost 2 bases, with 15 bases spanning the gap. CDR3 length: 14 residues.

CDR3: CSARTTTGAQTTNHSPLHF. CDR3 DNA sequence: TGCAGTGCCCGAACCACGACAGGGGCACAAACTACTAACCATTCACCCCTCCACTTT. This rearrangement joins TRBV20-1 to TRBJ1-6, with 8 bases lining up with TRBD1. Germline V gives CDR1 DFQATT, CDR2 SNEGSKA (reference sequence). The CDR3 runs 19 residues. V shed 6 bases and J 8 bases; nucleotides not matched to a gene: 24.

The genes are TRBV6-5 and TRBJ2-1, with 14 bases identical to TRBD2. Looked up from germline, CDR1 is MNHEY and CDR2 is SVGAGI. The CDR3 is made up of 22 amino acids. Trimming took 4 bases from V and 0 from J; bases not matched to a gene: 17. CDR3 DNA sequence: TGTGCCAGCAGTTCAGGGGGACTAGCGGGGGCCCAGGTAAAAAGCTCCTACAATGAGCAGTTCTTC. Its translation: CASSSGGLAGAQVKSSYNEQFF.

CDR3 sequence: CSATTGTGGAKNIQYF. Here the CDR3 DNA reads TGCAGTGCCACGACCGGGACAGGGGGGGCCAAAAACATTCAGTACTTC. This chain connects TRBV20-1 to TRBJ2-4; TRBD1 agrees at 11 bases. CDR3 length: 16 residues. Germline lookup yields CDR1 DFQATT and CDR2 SNEGSKA (reference sequence). The V gene end was trimmed by 6 bases and the J gene end by 1 base; junction bases not matched to a gene: 8.

The J gene is TRBJ2-1, the V gene TRBV15; 9 bases map to TRBD2. The J segment lost 6 bases and the V segment lost 0 bases, leaving 6 bases of the junction unmatched. The CDR3 sequence is 16 residues long. CDR1 is LNHNV, CDR2 YYDKDF, per germline (reference sequence). The CDR3 protein is CATSRDRTSESNEQFF. CDR3 nucleotide sequence: TGTGCCACCAGCAGAGATCGGACTAGCGAGAGCAATGAGCAGTTCTTC.

The chain uses TRBV7-2 and TRBJ1-5; 7 bases agree with TRBD1. Germline CDR1 reads SGHTA; CDR2 reads FQGNSA. After removal of 4 bases from V and 7 bases from J, the junction contained 7 bases not matched to a gene. CDR3 size: 14 residues. Here the CDR3 DNA reads TGTGCCAGCAGCTCGGGACAGCTAGGGCAGCCCCAGCATTTT. It translates to CASSSGQLGQPQHF. Filled out from reference TRBV7-2 and TRBJ1-5, the complete variable domain reads GAGVSQSPSNKVTEKGKDVELRCDPISGHTALYWYRQSLGQGLEFLIYFQGNSAPDKSGLPSDRFSAERTGGSVSTLTIQRTQQEDSAVYLCASSSGQLGQPQHFGDGTRLSIL.

The chain links TRBV29-1 to TRBJ1-1; the D gene is possibly TRBD1 (6 bases). Trimming left V 7 bases short and J 0 bases short, with 15 bases between. In germline, CDR1 is SQVTM, CDR2 ANQGSEA. The CDR3 is 14 residues long. The CDR3 sequence: CSAALGGMNTEAFF. Here the CDR3 DNA reads TGCAGCGCCGCCTTGGGGGGCATGAACACTGAAGCTTTCTTT.

CDR3 in DNA: TGTGCCAGCAGTTTGCGTGTTTCGGACAGGGGAGTTCAGCAGTTCTTC. Amino acids: CASSLRVSDRGVQQFF. The chain employs TRBV27 and TRBJ2-1; 9 positions agree with TRBD1. Germline values: CDR1 MNHEY, CDR2 SMNVEV (reference sequence). V shed 3 bases, J shed 11 bases, and the junction held 14 bases outside the gene matches. This CDR3 is 16 amino acids long.

This clonotype was picked up a small number of times. This chain links TRBV20-1 with TRBJ2-3; D is perhaps TRBD2 (6 bases). The length of the CDR3 is 14 residues. The germline gives CDR1 DFQATT, CDR2 SNEGSKA (reference sequence). Trimming cost V 5 bases and J 1 base, with 13 bases left between them. The CDR3 loop reads CSAYAGLRTDTQYF. For the CDR3, the DNA is TGCAGTGCTTATGCGGGGTTACGCACAGATACGCAGTATTTT.

This sequence joins TRBV14 and TRBJ2-5; no clear D. V was shortened by 4 bases and J by 4 bases, with 13 bases between the two germline ends. This CDR3 has 14 amino acids. Germline V lookup: CDR1 SGHDN, CDR2 FVKESK. The CDR3 protein is CASSPRWVGETQYF. The CDR3 DNA follows: TGTGCCAGCAGCCCTCGGTGGGTTGGAGAGACCCAGTACTTC. Full variable domain (remainder filled in from reference TRBV14 and TRBJ2-5): EAGVTQFPSHSVIEKGQTVTLRCDPISGHDNLYWYRRVMGKEIKFLLHFVKESKQDESGMPNNRFLAERTGGTYSTLKVQPAELEDSGVYFCASSPRWVGETQYFGPGTRLLVL.

This clonotype has only a few counts. This chain joins TRBV9 and TRBJ2-1, with 14 bases fitting TRBD2. V gave up 6 bases and J gave up 9 bases; unmatched junction bases: 8. CDR1 SGDLS and CDR2 YYNGEE come from the germline V gene. There are 15 residues in the CDR3. The CDR3 is CASTLRTSGGTEQFF. The CDR3 region has the DNA TGTGCCAGCACACTAAGGACTAGCGGGGGGACTGAGCAGTTCTTC.

V is TRBV5-1 and J is TRBJ2-5, with D unclear. V was trimmed by 0 bases and J by 5 bases, leaving 14 bases between them. The CDR3 extends over 15 amino acids. Per germline, CDR1 SGHRS and CDR2 YFSETQ. The CDR3 loop reads CASSLAYESRETQYF. CDR3 DNA sequence: TGCGCCAGCAGCTTGGCCTATGAGTCCCGGGAGACCCAGTACTTC.

The CDR3 is CASSQEMWGAEGNQPQHF. The DNA of the CDR3 is TGCGCCAGCAGCCAAGAGATGTGGGGCGCGGAAGGCAATCAGCCCCAGCATTTT. V and J are TRBV4-3 and TRBJ1-5; possibly TRBD1 for D (5 bases). Trimming took off 0 bases at V and 2 bases at J, with 17 bases between the two ends. Germline CDR1 is LGHNA and CDR2 is YSLEER. There are 18 residues in the CDR3.

This clonotype has only one observation. The rearrangement links TRBV5-1 to TRBJ2-5, with 7 positions matching TRBD1. The germline V gene has CDR1 SGHRS and CDR2 YFSETQ. The CDR3 length is 16 residues. J gave up 0 bases and V 4 bases, and 9 bases lay outside the gene matches. CDR3 residues: CASSTSRDSNQETQYF. The CDR3 DNA follows: TGCGCCAGCAGCACGTCCCGGGACAGTAACCAAGAGACCCAGTACTTC. The full variable domain, in which reference TRBV5-1 and TRBJ2-5 provide the parts outside the CDR3, is KAGVTQTPRYLIKTRGQQVTLSCSPISGHRSVSWYQQTPGQGLQFLFEYFSETQRNKGNFPGRFSGRQFSNSRSEMNVSTLELGDSALYLCASSTSRDSNQETQYFGPGTRLLVL.

The CDR3 DNA sequence: TGCAGCGTTGAAGAGAGAAACTATGGCTACACCTTC. It specifies CSVEERNYGYTF. The chain carries TRBV29-1 and TRBJ1-2, with unresolved D. The germline V and J ends were trimmed by 0 bases and 2 bases, with 4 bases remaining between them. This CDR3 region has 12 residues. CDR1 is SQVTM and CDR2 is ANQGSEA in the germline V gene.

The chain has TRBV2 and TRBJ2-1; TRBD1 might be the D (6 bases). CDR1 is SNHLY, CDR2 FYNNEI, per germline. The V end lost 8 bases, the J end lost 13 bases, and 24 bases lay between the germline ends. This CDR3 contains 14 residues. CDR3 DNA: TGTGCCAGCCGGAGCAGGGGAATAGGGGAGACCCAGTTCTTC. Protein sequence: CASRSRGIGETQFF.

Details on this clonotype: A read error may explain this, as a much larger clone is one base away. The chain recombines TRBV6-5 with TRBJ2-5; 9 bases fit TRBD2. The DNA end is more similar to TRBJ2-1, so the J call may be wrong. Germline V gene lookup returns CDR1 MNHEY and CDR2 SVGAGI. This CDR3 has 16 amino acids. DNA of the CDR3: TGTGCCAGCAGTTACTCTCCTAGCGGGGTCCAAGAGACCCAGTTCTTC. It yields the protein CASSYSPSGVQETQFF.

In this sample, this clonotype turned up a few times. This chain connects TRBV13 to TRBJ2-7; D unresolved. Trimming stripped 0 bases from V and 1 base from J, with 7 bases between. Germline-derived CDR1 and CDR2 are PRHDT and FYEKMQ (reference sequence). The length of the CDR3 is 14 residues. The CDR3 nucleotides are TGTGCCAGCAGCTTAGGTTATAGGTCCTACGAGCAGTACTTC. It specifies CASSLGYRSYEQYF.

This clonotype was picked up a small number of times. The J gene is TRBJ2-5, the V gene TRBV20-1; D gene unclear. The J call may not be correct, given that the DNA end is closer to TRBJ2-1. The CDR3 spans 11 residues. Germline-derived CDR1 and CDR2 are DFQATT and SNEGSKA (reference sequence). DNA for the CDR3: TGCAGTGTCCTACCGCTGGTTGAGCAGTTCTTC. Translating gives CSVLPLVEQFF.

V is TRBV28 and J is TRBJ1-2; a weak D match, TRBD1 (6 bases). Trimming cost V 5 bases and J 4 bases, with 14 bases left between them. This CDR3 comprises 14 residues. Per germline, CDR1 MDHEN and CDR2 SYDVKM. Here the CDR3 reads CASSPPGVGYGYTF. DNA of the CDR3: TGTGCCAGCAGTCCCCCAGGGGTGGGCTATGGCTACACCTTC.

This clonotype was seen a handful of times. An end of the junction does not agree with germline; a read error may underlie this. This chain uses TRBV7-7 with TRBJ2-5; 9 nucleotides match TRBD2. CDR1 and CDR2 from the germline V gene are SSHAT and FNYEAQ (reference sequence). This CDR3 region has 16 residues. CDR3 nucleotide sequence: TGTGCTAGCAGTCTGACGGGCGGGGGGGCCAAGGAGACCCAGTACTTC. Translated, it gives CASSLTGGGAKETQYF.

This sequence joins TRBV6-6 and TRBJ2-7, with 14 positions matching TRBD2. Germline trimming cut 2 bases from V and 6 bases from J; bases unmatched to any gene: 3. This CDR3 region has 15 residues. Germline V lookup: CDR1 MNHNY, CDR2 SVGAGI (reference sequence). For the CDR3, the DNA is TGTGCCAGCAGTTACCCTGGGACTAGCGGGGGCGAGCAGTACTTC. Translated: CASSYPGTSGGEQYF.

A few counts support this clonotype. The rearrangement uses TRBV12-3 or TRBV12-4 and TRBJ2-1, with a weak D call TRBD1 (6 bases). V lost 6 bases and J 10 bases, leaving 13 bases between the germline ends. This CDR3 has 12 amino acids. For the CDR3, the DNA is TGTGCCAGCAGCCGGACAGCGTCCGAGCAGTTCTTC. Translated, it gives CASSRTASEQFF.

The chain is built from TRBV28 and TRBJ1-4, with D possibly matching TRBD1 (5 bases). The CDR3 totals 15 residues. The V end was cut by 4 bases, the J end by 8 bases, with 17 bases between. Germline CDR1 and CDR2: MDHEN and SYDVKM. The CDR3 loop is CASSYMEGMIEKLFF. The CDR3 region has the DNA TGTGCCAGCAGTTACATGGAGGGGATGATAGAAAAACTGTTTTTT.

The genes are TRBV21-1 and TRBJ1-4. TRBV21-1 is marked as a pseudogene. The CDR3 totals 15 residues. The CDR3 region has the DNA TGTGCCAGCAGCAAGCGTGCGCGAACTAATGAAAAACTGTTTTTT. It codes for CASSKRARTNEKLFF.

The chain carries TRBV12-3 or TRBV12-4 and TRBJ2-1; maybe TRBD2 (6 bases). V lost 5 bases, J lost 6 bases, and 23 bases lay in between. The CDR3 is 17 amino acids. The DNA for the CDR3 is TGTGCCAGCAGTCAAATCCAATTGGGGACTGGGGGCAATGAGCAGTTCTTC. Residues: CASSQIQLGTGGNEQFF.

There are a few counts of this clonotype. The chain is built from TRBV2 and TRBJ2-7; no clear D gene. V was pared by 2 bases and J by 2 bases, with 13 bases between. Germline V gene lookup returns CDR1 SNHLY and CDR2 FYNNEI. The CDR3 consists of 15 residues. Here the CDR3 reads CASSELRIQTYEQYF. The CDR3 region has the DNA TGTGCCAGCAGTGAACTCAGAATACAAACCTACGAGCAGTACTTC. Combining the CDR3 with reference TRBV2 and TRBJ2-7 gives the whole variable domain EPEVTQTPSHQVTQMGQEVILRCVPISNHLYFYWYRQILGQKVEFLVSFYNNEISEKSEIFDDQFSVERPDGSNFTLKIRSTKLEDSAMYFCASSELRIQTYEQYFGPGTRLTVT.

The genes are TRBV5-1 and TRBJ2-7; D is unresolved. V lost 0 bases and J lost 10, with 11 bases in between. The CDR3 sequence is 12 residues long. Germline CDR1 SGHRS, CDR2 YFSETQ. The CDR3: CASSLGTESQYF. The CDR3 region has the DNA TGCGCCAGCAGCTTGGGGACGGAGAGTCAGTACTTC.

The rearrangement links TRBV9 to TRBJ2-5, with D perhaps given as TRBD1 or TRBD2 (5 bases each). CDR3 size: 14 residues. Deletions cut 4 bases from V and 5 bases from J, with 15 bases between. Germline values: CDR1 SGDLS, CDR2 YYNGEE. The DNA of the CDR3 is TGTGCCAGCAGCCCTCCCCGGGGCTTTGAGACCCAGTACTTC. Translating gives CASSPPRGFETQYF.

This clonotype was seen only a few times. The chain has TRBV7-9 and TRBJ2-3, with a possible D match to TRBD1 (5 bases). V lost 5 bases, J lost 4 bases, and 10 bases lay in between. This CDR3 is built from 13 residues. Germline loops: CDR1 SEHNR, CDR2 FQNEAQ (reference sequence). CDR3 sequence: CASSTWGPDTQYF. CDR3 DNA sequence: TGTGCCAGCAGCACCTGGGGCCCAGATACGCAGTATTTT. The entire variable domain, with the rest obtained from reference TRBV7-9 and TRBJ2-3, is as follows: DTGVSQNPRHKITKRGQNVTFRCDPISEHNRLYWYRQTLGQGPEFLTYFQNEAQLEKSRLLSDRFSAERPKGSFSTLEIQRTEQGDSAMYLCASSTWGPDTQYFGPGTRLTVL.